This entry lists 32 T cell receptor beta chains sequenced from one sample in a study of T cell repertoires in cytomegalovirus infection. The antigens for these receptors are not known. TCRdb processed the reads anew with MiXCR; each CDR3 protein has one entry. The sample holds about 570,000 distinct CDR3 sequences, about 40% seen once. The specimen comprised cultured PBMCs, sampled from culture after CMV antigen stimulation. The receptor source for this set is a human donor in good health (CMV status not recorded). Some clones in this sample may be carry-over from other donors' samples.

V gene TRBV20-1 combines with J gene TRBJ1-1, with D maybe TRBD1 (5 bases). CDR3 length equals 12 residues. Germline CDR1 and CDR2: DFQATT and SNEGSKA (reference sequence). V lost 6 bases and J lost 10, with 18 bases in between. The CDR3, as DNA: TGCAGTGCCAGGGAAGGGGCGGTCGGAGCTTTCTTT. Its translation: CSAREGAVGAFF.

The CDR3 loop reads CASSSPGRVNTEAFF. Here the CDR3 DNA reads TGTGCCAGCAGCTCCCCGGGACGGGTGAACACTGAAGCTTTCTTT. The chain employs TRBV5-4 and TRBJ1-1; D is possibly TRBD1 (5 bases). Trimming shortened V by 3 bases and J by 0 bases, and 12 bases separated the two germline ends. Germline values: CDR1 SGHNT, CDR2 YYREEE (reference sequence). The CDR3 spans 15 residues.

The V and J genes are TRBV14 and TRBJ2-2, with no clear D. This CDR3 spans 16 amino acids. V was pared by 6 bases and J by 0 bases, with 14 bases between. CDR1 is SGHDN, CDR2 FVKESK, per germline. The CDR3 DNA is TGTGCCAGCAGGGGCCCTAACGGCACGAACACCGGGGAGCTGTTTTTT. As protein: CASRGPNGTNTGELFF.

In its sample, this clonotype was seen a few times. The V call is TRBV20-1, the J call TRBJ2-2; D may match TRBD1 or TRBD2 (5 bases each). The CDR3 runs to 16 residues. The V end was cut by 3 bases, the J end by 0 bases, with 14 bases between. CDR1 and CDR2 (germline): DFQATT, SNEGSKA (reference sequence). CDR3 nucleotides: TGCAGTGCTAGCGCGGACGGGGCCTCGAACACCGGGGAGCTGTTTTTT. It specifies CSASADGASNTGELFF.

This rearrangement joins TRBV19 to TRBJ2-6; 7 nucleotides line up with TRBD1. CDR1 is LNHDA, CDR2 SQIVND, per germline (reference sequence). The J segment lost 0 bases and the V segment lost 5 bases, leaving 13 bases of the junction unmatched. The CDR3 is 19 residues long. The CDR3 DNA reads as TGTGCCAGTAGTCTCCCGCCTTGGACAGGAGCCTCTGGGGCCAACGTCCTGACTTTC. It translates to CASSLPPWTGASGANVLTF.

The chain couples TRBV12-3 or TRBV12-4 to TRBJ2-2; TRBD2 matches at 15 bases. The CDR3 loop spans 21 amino acids. V lost 1 base and J lost 1; bases outside the gene matches: 10. The CDR3 spells CASSLGARGLAGGMNTGELFF. The CDR3 coding sequence is TGTGCCAGCAGTTTAGGAGCTCGCGGACTAGCGGGGGGGATGAACACCGGGGAGCTGTTTTTT.

The V and J genes are TRBV20-1 and TRBJ1-4; a possible D gene is TRBD1 (6 bases). Trimming pared 6 bases from V and 3 bases from J, leaving 11 bases between. Germline loops: CDR1 DFQATT, CDR2 SNEGSKA (reference sequence). The CDR3 sequence is 13 residues long. The CDR3 loop reads CSAETGPNEKLFF. For the CDR3, the DNA is TGCAGTGCCGAGACAGGACCTAATGAAAAACTGTTTTTT.

This clonotype was counted a few times. The V and J genes are TRBV12-3 or TRBV12-4 and TRBJ2-2; no clear D gene. The CDR3 is made up of 16 amino acids. With 2 bases removed from V and 5 bases from J, the gap between germline ends came to 15 bases. The CDR3: CASSLFELPTTGELFF. The CDR3 nucleotides read TGTGCCAGCAGTTTATTTGAACTACCTACGACCGGGGAGCTGTTTTTT.

This clonotype has a handful of counts. This chain uses TRBV11-2 with TRBJ2-1; tentatively, D is TRBD2 (5 bases). The CDR3 sequence is 14 residues long. V was shortened by 2 bases and J by 8 bases, with 13 bases between the two germline ends. Germline values: CDR1 SGHAT, CDR2 FQNNGV. This CDR3 is CASSLIGLRDEQFF. Here the CDR3 DNA reads TGTGCCAGCAGCTTAATTGGGTTGCGGGATGAGCAGTTCTTC.

The rearrangement joins TRBV25-1 to TRBJ2-3; D unresolved. Trimming took off 7 bases at V and 4 bases at J, with 12 bases between the two ends. This CDR3 has 13 residues. The germline V gene has CDR1 MGHDK and CDR2 SYGVNS. The CDR3 reads CASTTRTADTQYF. The CDR3 DNA reads TGTGCCAGCACAACCCGGACGGCAGATACGCAGTATTTT.

To note about this clonotype: An end of the junction does not agree with germline; a read error may underlie this. The V and J genes are TRBV23-1 and TRBJ2-1, with 7 bases aligning to TRBD1. TRBV23-1 is identified as an open reading frame with a role that is uncertain. The CDR3 length is 13 residues. The CDR3 spells CAGSETGTSEQFF. The CDR3 nucleotides are TGCGCCGGCAGTGAGACAGGGACATCTGAGCAGTTCTTC.

The rearrangement joins TRBV7-2 to TRBJ2-3, with TRBD1 matching over 9 bases. Germline loops: CDR1 SGHTA, CDR2 FQGNSA. The junction had 3 bases not matched to a gene; V was cut back by 4 bases and J by 1 base. The CDR3 has 15 residues. CDR3 region: CASSWGQGGTDTQYF. CDR3 in DNA: TGTGCCAGCAGCTGGGGACAGGGAGGCACAGATACGCAGTATTTT.

This clonotype has a count of ten or more. V and J are TRBV7-2 and TRBJ2-3; D call uncertain. The V and J ends lost 1 base and 1 base respectively, with 9 bases between them. The CDR3 covers 15 residues. Germline CDR1 SGHTA, CDR2 FQGNSA. This chain's CDR3 is CASSLVSPGTDTQYF. CDR3 bases: TGTGCCAGCAGCTTAGTGTCACCTGGCACAGATACGCAGTATTTT.

The table lists this clonotype with a few counts. The V gene is TRBV4-1, the J gene TRBJ1-6, with unresolved D. The CDR3 runs to 14 residues. Germline V gene sequence: CDR1 MGHRA, CDR2 YSYEKL. The ends were cut back, 1 base at V and 8 bases at J, with 9 bases in the middle. CDR3 nucleotides: TGCGCCAGCAGCCAAGTACCATCTGATTCACCCCTCCACTTT. It translates to CASSQVPSDSPLHF.

CDR3 DNA: TGTGCCAGCAGCCCCGGGGGCGGGGAGGAGCTGTTTTTT. It specifies CASSPGGGEELFF. The chain uses TRBV7-9 and TRBJ2-2; D is possibly TRBD1 or TRBD2 (6 bases each). Germline loops: CDR1 SEHNR, CDR2 FQNEAQ (reference sequence). The V gene lost 5 bases and the J gene lost 10 bases, with 14 bases spanning the gap. This CDR3 is 13 amino acids long.

In DNA, the CDR3 is TGTGCCAGCAGCCTGGAGGGGGACAGGGGAGAAAGAAATAATTCACCCCTCCACTTT. Translation: CASSLEGDRGERNNSPLHF. The chain carries TRBV5-6 and TRBJ1-6; 10 nucleotides agree with TRBD1. There are 19 residues in the CDR3. Germline V gives CDR1 SGHDT, CDR2 YYEEEE. The V and J ends lost 4 bases and 5 bases, in that order; junction bases with no gene match: 15. Filled out from reference TRBV5-6 and TRBJ1-6, the complete variable domain reads DAGVTQSPTHLIKTRGQQVTLRCSPKSGHDTVSWYQQALGQGPQFIFQYYEEEERQRGNFPDRFSGHQFPNYSSELNVNALLLGDSALYLCASSLEGDRGERNNSPLHFGNGTRLTVT.

This chain connects TRBV27 to TRBJ2-3; D is possibly TRBD2 (5 bases). Germline V gene sequence: CDR1 MNHEY, CDR2 SMNVEV (reference sequence). V lost 5 bases to trimming and J lost 0 bases, with 12 bases between them. The CDR3 covers 15 residues. The CDR3 region has the DNA TGTGCCAGCAGTCATGGGGAGTCTAGCACAGATACGCAGTATTTT. It translates to CASSHGESSTDTQYF.

This clonotype was picked up a small number of times. J is TRBJ2-1 and V is TRBV7-8, with a possible D match to TRBD2 (6 bases). V shed 1 base and J shed 3 bases, with 19 bases lying between them. Germline V CDR1 and CDR2: SGHVS, FQNEAQ. This CDR3 has 18 amino acids. This chain's CDR3 is CASSLGGAHSPFYNEQFF. CDR3 in DNA: TGTGCCAGCAGCTTAGGCGGGGCTCATTCCCCTTTCTACAATGAGCAGTTCTTC.

The rearrangement uses TRBV7-2 and TRBJ1-1, with unresolved D. This CDR3 comprises 14 residues. The V end was cut by 1 base, the J end by 3 bases, with 9 bases between. The V gene's germline CDR1 is SGHTA and CDR2 FQGNSA. This chain's CDR3 is CASSLEGIYTEAFF. The CDR3 DNA reads as TGTGCCAGCAGCTTAGAAGGAATCTACACTGAAGCTTTCTTT. Combining the CDR3 with reference TRBV7-2 and TRBJ1-1 gives the whole variable domain GAGVSQSPSNKVTEKGKDVELRCDPISGHTALYWYRQSLGQGLEFLIYFQGNSAPDKSGLPSDRFSAERTGGSVSTLTIQRTQQEDSAVYLCASSLEGIYTEAFFGQGTRLTVV.

The rearrangement joins TRBV6-2 or TRBV6-3 to TRBJ1-5; perhaps TRBD1 as D (5 bases). The CDR3 contains 15 residues. The germline CDR1 and CDR2 sequences are MNHEY and SVGEGT. V was shortened by 5 bases and J by 7 bases, with 18 bases between the two germline ends. The chain's CDR3 is CASSPDSGLGQPQHF. CDR3 DNA sequence: TGTGCCAGCAGTCCCGACAGTGGGTTAGGGCAGCCCCAGCATTTT.

The CDR3 region is CASSFNRENYGYTF. The DNA of the CDR3 is TGTGCCAGCAGCTTTAACCGTGAAAACTATGGCTACACCTTC. The chain links TRBV7-2 to TRBJ1-2; D call uncertain. Trimming pared 3 bases from V and 2 bases from J, leaving 10 bases between. Germline assignment: CDR1 SGHTA and CDR2 FQGNSA. This CDR3 spans 14 amino acids.

The chain has TRBV5-5 and TRBJ1-3; a possible D gene is TRBD1 (5 bases). The CDR3 runs 15 residues. With 4 bases removed from V and 0 bases from J, the gap between germline ends came to 11 bases. Germline V CDR1 and CDR2: SGHKS, YYEKEE (reference sequence). The CDR3 spells CASSRTSISGNTIYF. The CDR3 DNA sequence: TGTGCCAGCAGCCGGACATCCATCTCTGGAAACACCATATATTTT.

The V gene is TRBV12-3 or TRBV12-4, the J gene TRBJ2-7; 11 bases are shared with TRBD2. V lost 7 bases, J lost 5 bases, and 10 bases stayed unmatched. The CDR3 contains 15 residues. The CDR3 reads CASTFRLAGLNEQYF. The CDR3 bases are TGTGCCAGCACTTTCAGACTAGCGGGACTAAACGAGCAGTACTTC.

This clonotype occurred many times. The chain carries TRBV7-6 and TRBJ1-1; D ambiguous. V lost 7 bases and J 5 bases, leaving 17 bases between the germline ends. Looked up from germline, CDR1 is SGHVS and CDR2 is FNYEAQ. There are 14 residues in the CDR3. CDR3 DNA: TGTGCCAGCAATCCTTTGAGGAGTTCGACTGAAGCTTTCTTT. It yields the protein CASNPLRSSTEAFF.

V gene TRBV2 combines with J gene TRBJ2-5; 7 nucleotides align to TRBD1. Germline CDR1 is SNHLY and CDR2 is FYNNEI. The CDR3 length is 14 residues. V was pared by 3 bases and J by 5 bases, with 6 bases of the junction left unmatched. The CDR3 loop is CASSERVRGETQYF. In DNA form, the CDR3 reads TGTGCCAGCAGTGAGAGGGTCAGGGGGGAGACCCAGTACTTC.

This clonotype appeared many times. The V call is TRBV7-2, the J call TRBJ2-2; no clear D gene. Germline loops: CDR1 SGHTA, CDR2 FQGNSA. V was cut by 6 bases and J by 1 base, with 12 bases left in between. This CDR3 contains 15 residues. CDR3 in DNA: TGTGCCAGCAGTCCAACCAGAGAGAACACCGGGGAGCTGTTTTTT. The encoded protein is CASSPTRENTGELFF.

The chain recombines TRBV7-2 with TRBJ2-7; 10 bases agree with TRBD2. This CDR3 comprises 16 residues. V gave up 5 bases and J gave up 1 base; unmatched junction bases: 8. Germline assignment: CDR1 SGHTA and CDR2 FQGNSA. In DNA, the CDR3 is TGTGCCAGCAGCCCGACCGGGACTAGCGCGTCCTACGAGCAGTACTTC. Translated, it gives CASSPTGTSASYEQYF.

The gene calls are TRBV12-3 or TRBV12-4 and TRBJ2-2; D not certain. V gave up 6 bases and J gave up 0 bases, with 11 bases separating them. The CDR3 totals 15 residues. CDR3: CASSTRKTNTGELFF. The CDR3 bases are TGTGCCAGCAGCACCCGAAAGACGAACACCGGGGAGCTGTTTTTT.

The chain joins TRBV20-1 to TRBJ2-7; D could derive from TRBD1 or TRBD2 (5 bases each). Germline values: CDR1 DFQATT, CDR2 SNEGSKA (reference sequence). This CDR3 region has 13 residues. V lost 4 bases and J lost 3, with 13 bases in between. CDR3 protein: CSANSGRIYEQYF. The CDR3 DNA sequence: TGCAGTGCTAATTCGGGACGGATCTACGAGCAGTACTTC.

The V gene is TRBV12-3 or TRBV12-4, the J gene TRBJ2-5; the D gene is possibly TRBD2 (6 bases). V shed 1 base and J shed 7 bases, with 13 bases lying between them. This CDR3 contains 14 residues. Written as DNA, the CDR3 is TGTGCCAGCAGTTTAGTCTACCCCGGGGGGACCCAGTACTTC. Translating it yields CASSLVYPGGTQYF.

This clonotype was seen repeatedly, ten times or more. The chain couples TRBV7-2 to TRBJ1-4; TRBD1 matches at 7 bases. This CDR3 contains 16 residues. Per germline, CDR1 SGHTA and CDR2 FQGNSA. The ends lost 5 bases at V and 7 bases at J; junction bases unmatched: 13. The CDR3 is CASSPRGRAIGEKLFF. The CDR3 bases are TGTGCCAGCAGCCCCAGGGGGAGGGCTATAGGTGAAAAACTGTTTTTT.

The gene calls are TRBV20-1 and TRBJ2-2; possible D gene TRBD1, 6 bases. The V and J ends lost 4 bases and 4 bases respectively, with 28 bases between them. The V gene's germline CDR1 is DFQATT and CDR2 SNEGSKA (reference sequence). The CDR3 has 19 amino acids. The CDR3 spells CSATTLTLRMGAPTGELFF. The CDR3 nucleotides are TGCAGTGCTACCACACTTACGTTAAGGATGGGGGCGCCCACCGGGGAGCTGTTTTTT.